One T cell receptor beta chain is described in this entry. Its antigen is undetermined. The V and J ends lost 8 bases and 0 bases respectively, with 14 bases between them. This CDR3 contains 16 residues. Germline assignment: CDR1 SEHNR and CDR2 FQNEAQ (reference sequence). PCR involved 60 Vbeta and 13 Jbeta primers. The assay was immunoSEQ multiplex PCR, and TCRdb's table has in-frame clones only and misses some. The sample lists about 62,000 clones, around four fifths seen once, with approximately 9.9% in the top ten. This record belongs to a study of cytomegalovirus exposure and HLA in healthy donors. Study results and limitations: HLA restriction was apparent for most CMV-associated TCR beta chains in a later analysis. The authors later linked a missense DCLRE1C variant to TCR beta V- and J-gene trimming. 87-base-pair reads could not separate some V segments, including TRBV6-2 and TRBV6-3.

What was sequenced was PBMCs. V gene TRBV7-9 combines with J gene TRBJ2-6; tentative D call: TRBD2 (6 bases). The TCR comes from a man aged 35 to 55 in good health and CMV-seronegative. The chain's CDR3 is CASSLALGSGANVLTF. CDR3 in DNA: TGTGCCAGCTCACTAGCCTTGGGCTCTGGGGCCAACGTCCTGACTTTC. Filled out from reference TRBV7-9 and TRBJ2-6, the complete variable domain reads DTGVSQNPRHKITKRGQNVTFRCDPISEHNRLYWYRQTLGQGPEFLTYFQNEAQLEKSRLLSDRFSAERPKGSFSTLEIQRTEQGDSAMYLCASSLALGSGANVLTFGAGSRLTVL.